Listed here is a single T cell receptor (beta chain). The antigen is unknown. Random hexamers were used to reverse transcribe roughly 0.5 to 1 ug of RNA. The amplification used immunoSEQ multiplex PCR on TCR beta CDR3; it spanned 54 Vbeta and 13 Jbeta. MiXCR was run by TCRdb on the immunoSEQ multiplex PCR reads, yielding one entry per CDR3 protein. The data contain fewer than 65,000 distinct CDR3 sequences, more than 80% of them seen just once; the ten biggest clones take up roughly 0.19%. Trimming shortened V by 6 bases and J by 3 bases, and 15 bases separated the two germline ends. Germline values: CDR1 KGHSH, CDR2 LQKENI. The CDR3 loop spans 16 amino acids. These data originate in a study of CD8 T cells in Susac syndrome. Broader study findings: It was acknowledged by the study that relatively few individuals were included in its TCR sequencing and HLA analysis.

Sequencing targeted TCR beta in T cells from blood (CD8+ and CD4+). It was negative isolation that provided the CD8+ and CD4+ T cells, whereas TEMRA cells were enriched by FACS. The sequence derives from a human donor in good health. What was sequenced was CD8+ T cells from PBMCs. The chain couples TRBV18 to TRBJ2-6; possibly TRBD1 for D (5 bases). The CDR3: CASSTVGSFGANVLTF. CDR3 nucleotides: TGTGCCAGCTCGACAGTAGGATCCTTTGGGGCCAACGTCCTGACTTTC.